One TCR beta chain is described in this entry. Authors' data handling: The assay estimated nucleated cells by amplifying reference gene primers. Sequencing used immunoSEQ multiplex PCR; TCRdb keeps in-frame clones, though not all of them. The D gene and trimming were derived from the DNA, and the V and J assignments and clone size from that table. Of about 270,000 clones listed, roughly 90% are singletons. Trimming stripped 5 bases from V and 4 bases from J, with 17 bases between. Germline-derived CDR1 and CDR2 are MNHNY and SVGAGI (reference sequence). The CDR3 sequence is 16 residues long. The sample is drawn from a study of blood T cell repertoires in COVID-19. As for the study in general: Nucleic acid was either cDNA or gDNA, and it came from T cells, B-cell-depleted T cells, or PBMCs.

Followed longitudinally, the Seattle patients had been enrolled during active infection. V gene TRBV6-6 combines with J gene TRBJ2-2, with D perhaps TRBD1 (6 bases). The TCR was taken from a woman aged 70 to 79 with COVID-19, enrolled during active disease. The sequenced sample was peripheral blood. CDR3 residues: CASSQLGTLLTGELFF. The CDR3 DNA reads as TGTGCCAGCAGTCAACTCGGGACACTTCTCACCGGGGAGCTGTTTTTT.